This T cell receptor (beta chain) was profiled in a study of control samples from healthy donors and cancer patients. TCRdb's copy holds only in-frame clones and misses some; the assay was immunoSEQ multiplex PCR. Seen here are 70,000 or so clones, roughly 92% observed once, and the top ten hold 6.2%. The CDR3 runs 17 residues. Germline CDR1 SGHRS, CDR2 YFSETQ. Between the trimmed V and J ends, which lost 1 base and 0 bases, there was a span of 14 bases. The J gene is TRBJ1-3, the V gene TRBV5-1, with D perhaps matching TRBD1 (5 bases). The TCR sequence derives from a woman aged 40-49 years in good health. Sequenced: blood. CDR3 residues: CASSLSLGLHSGNTIYF. CDR3 bases: TGCGCCAGCAGCTTGTCATTGGGGCTACACTCTGGAAACACCATATATTTT.